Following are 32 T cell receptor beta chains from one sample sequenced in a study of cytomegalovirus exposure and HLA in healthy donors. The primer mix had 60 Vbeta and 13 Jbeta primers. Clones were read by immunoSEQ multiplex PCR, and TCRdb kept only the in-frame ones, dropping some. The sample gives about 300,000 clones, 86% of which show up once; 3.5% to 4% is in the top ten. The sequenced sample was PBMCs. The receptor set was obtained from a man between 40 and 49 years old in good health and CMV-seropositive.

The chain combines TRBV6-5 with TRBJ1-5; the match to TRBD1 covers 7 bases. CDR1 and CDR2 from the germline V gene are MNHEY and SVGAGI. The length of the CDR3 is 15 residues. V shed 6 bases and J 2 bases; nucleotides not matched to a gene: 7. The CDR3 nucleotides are TGTGCCAGCAGGTCGACAGGGAGAGGCAATCAGCCCCAGCATTTT. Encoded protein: CASRSTGRGNQPQHF.

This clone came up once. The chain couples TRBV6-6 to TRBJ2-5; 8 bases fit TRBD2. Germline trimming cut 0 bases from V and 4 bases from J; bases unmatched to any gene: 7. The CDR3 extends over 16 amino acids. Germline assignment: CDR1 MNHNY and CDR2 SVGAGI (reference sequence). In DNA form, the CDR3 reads TGTGCCAGCAGTTACTCTACCGGGACTAGTACAGAGACCCAGTACTTC. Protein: CASSYSTGTSTETQYF.

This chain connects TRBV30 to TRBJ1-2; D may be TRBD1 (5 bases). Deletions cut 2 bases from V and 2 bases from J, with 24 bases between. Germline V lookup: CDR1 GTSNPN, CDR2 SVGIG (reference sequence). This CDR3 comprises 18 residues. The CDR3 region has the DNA TGTGCCTGGAGTCCCCTTGGGAGGGGAGTCGGGCTCAACTATGGCTACACCTTC. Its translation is CAWSPLGRGVGLNYGYTF.

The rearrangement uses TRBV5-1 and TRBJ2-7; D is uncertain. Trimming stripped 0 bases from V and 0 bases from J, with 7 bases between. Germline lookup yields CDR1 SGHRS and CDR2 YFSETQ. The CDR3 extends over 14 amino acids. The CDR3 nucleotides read TGCGCCAGCAGCTTGGATCCGAGCTCCTACGAGCAGTACTTC. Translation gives CASSLDPSSYEQYF.

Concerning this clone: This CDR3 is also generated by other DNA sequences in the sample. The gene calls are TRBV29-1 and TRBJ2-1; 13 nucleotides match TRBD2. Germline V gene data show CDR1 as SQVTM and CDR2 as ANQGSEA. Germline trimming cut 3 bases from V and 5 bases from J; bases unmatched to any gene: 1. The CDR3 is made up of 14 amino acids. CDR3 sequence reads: CSVDGTSGNNEQFF. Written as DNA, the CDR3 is TGCAGCGTTGACGGGACTAGCGGGAACAATGAGCAGTTCTTC.

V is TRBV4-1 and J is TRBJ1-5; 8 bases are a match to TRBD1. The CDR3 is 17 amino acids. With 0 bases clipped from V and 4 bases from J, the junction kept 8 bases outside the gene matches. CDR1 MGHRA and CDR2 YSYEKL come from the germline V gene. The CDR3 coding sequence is TGCGCCAGCAGCCAAGAAGTGGGGCAGGGGGCAAATCAGCCCCAGCATTTT. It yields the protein CASSQEVGQGANQPQHF.

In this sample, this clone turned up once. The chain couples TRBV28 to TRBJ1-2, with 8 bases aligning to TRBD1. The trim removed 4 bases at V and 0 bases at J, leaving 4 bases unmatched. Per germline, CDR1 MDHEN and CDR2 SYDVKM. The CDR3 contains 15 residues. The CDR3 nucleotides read TGTGCCAGCAGTTCCCCGGGACAGGCTAACTATGGCTACACCTTC. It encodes CASSSPGQANYGYTF.

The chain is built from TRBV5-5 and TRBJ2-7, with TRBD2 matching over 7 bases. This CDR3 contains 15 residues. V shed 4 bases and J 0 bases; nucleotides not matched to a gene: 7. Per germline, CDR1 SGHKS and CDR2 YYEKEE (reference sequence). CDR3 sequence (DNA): TGTGCCAGCAGCCCCGGGGGGAAGAGCTCCTACGAGCAGTACTTC. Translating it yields CASSPGGKSSYEQYF.

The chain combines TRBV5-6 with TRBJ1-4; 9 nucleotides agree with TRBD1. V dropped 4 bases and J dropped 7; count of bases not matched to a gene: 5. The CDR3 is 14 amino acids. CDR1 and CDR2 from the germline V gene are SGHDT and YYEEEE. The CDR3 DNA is TGTGCCAGCAGCCAACAGGGGGCCGGTGAAAAACTGTTTTTT. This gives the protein CASSQQGAGEKLFF. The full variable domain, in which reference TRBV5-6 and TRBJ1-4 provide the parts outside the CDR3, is DAGVTQSPTHLIKTRGQQVTLRCSPKSGHDTVSWYQQALGQGPQFIFQYYEEEERQRGNFPDRFSGHQFPNYSSELNVNALLLGDSALYLCASSQQGAGEKLFFGSGTQLSVL.

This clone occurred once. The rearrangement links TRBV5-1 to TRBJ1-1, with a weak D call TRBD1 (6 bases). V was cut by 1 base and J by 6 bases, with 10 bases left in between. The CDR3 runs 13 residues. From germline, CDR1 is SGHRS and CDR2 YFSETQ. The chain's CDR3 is CASSLPGGAEAFF. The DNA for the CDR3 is TGCGCCAGCAGCTTGCCTGGGGGCGCTGAAGCTTTCTTT. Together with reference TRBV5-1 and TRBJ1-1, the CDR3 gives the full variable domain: KAGVTQTPRYLIKTRGQQVTLSCSPISGHRSVSWYQQTPGQGLQFLFEYFSETQRNKGNFPGRFSGRQFSNSRSEMNVSTLELGDSALYLCASSLPGGAEAFFGQGTRLTVV.

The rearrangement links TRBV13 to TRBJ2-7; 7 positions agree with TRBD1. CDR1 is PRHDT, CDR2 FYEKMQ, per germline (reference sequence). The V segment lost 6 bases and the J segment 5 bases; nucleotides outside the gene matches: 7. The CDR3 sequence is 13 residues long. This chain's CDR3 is CASSRQGVNEQYF. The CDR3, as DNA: TGTGCCAGCAGTAGACAGGGTGTAAACGAGCAGTACTTC.

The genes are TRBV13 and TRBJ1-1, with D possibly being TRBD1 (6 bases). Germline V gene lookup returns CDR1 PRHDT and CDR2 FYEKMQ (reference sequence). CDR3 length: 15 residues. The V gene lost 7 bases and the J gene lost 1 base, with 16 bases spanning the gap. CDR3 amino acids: CASTFAGQSNTEAFF. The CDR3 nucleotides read TGTGCCAGCACATTCGCCGGACAGTCGAACACTGAAGCTTTCTTT.

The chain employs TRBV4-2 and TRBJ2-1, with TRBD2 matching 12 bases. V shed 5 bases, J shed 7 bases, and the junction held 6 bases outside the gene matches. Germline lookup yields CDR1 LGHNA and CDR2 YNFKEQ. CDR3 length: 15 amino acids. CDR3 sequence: CASSVLAGGGNEQFF. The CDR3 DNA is TGTGCCAGCAGCGTTCTAGCGGGAGGGGGGAATGAGCAGTTCTTC.

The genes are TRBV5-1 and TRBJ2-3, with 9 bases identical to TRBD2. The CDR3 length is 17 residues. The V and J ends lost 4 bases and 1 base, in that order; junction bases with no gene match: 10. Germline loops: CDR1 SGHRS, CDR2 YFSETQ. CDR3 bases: TGCGCCAGCAGCCCGGCGGGAGGGCCTGTCGGCACAGATACGCAGTATTTT. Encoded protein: CASSPAGGPVGTDTQYF.

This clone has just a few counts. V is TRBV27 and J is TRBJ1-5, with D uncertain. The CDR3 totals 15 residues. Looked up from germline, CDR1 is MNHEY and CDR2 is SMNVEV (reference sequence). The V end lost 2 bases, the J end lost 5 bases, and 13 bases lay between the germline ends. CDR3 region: CASSLNGRVDQPQHF. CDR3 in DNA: TGTGCCAGCAGTTTAAACGGGAGGGTCGATCAGCCCCAGCATTTT.

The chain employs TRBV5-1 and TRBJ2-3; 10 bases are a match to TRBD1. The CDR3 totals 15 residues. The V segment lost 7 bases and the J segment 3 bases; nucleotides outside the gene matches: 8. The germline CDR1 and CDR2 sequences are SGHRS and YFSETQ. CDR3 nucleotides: TGCGCCAGCCGAACCGGGACAGGGGTAACAGATACGCAGTATTTT. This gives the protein CASRTGTGVTDTQYF.

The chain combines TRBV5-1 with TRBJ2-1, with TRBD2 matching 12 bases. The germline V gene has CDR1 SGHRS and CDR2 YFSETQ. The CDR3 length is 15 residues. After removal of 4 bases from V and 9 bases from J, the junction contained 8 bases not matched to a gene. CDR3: CASSPTSGSFLEQFF. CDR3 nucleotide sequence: TGCGCCAGCAGCCCGACTAGCGGGAGCTTCCTTGAGCAGTTCTTC.

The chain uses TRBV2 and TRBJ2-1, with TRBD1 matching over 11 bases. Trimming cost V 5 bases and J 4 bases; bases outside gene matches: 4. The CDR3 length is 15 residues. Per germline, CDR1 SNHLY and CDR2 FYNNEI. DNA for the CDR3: TGTGCCAGCAGTCAGGACAGGGGGCATTACAATGAGCAGTTCTTC. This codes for CASSQDRGHYNEQFF.

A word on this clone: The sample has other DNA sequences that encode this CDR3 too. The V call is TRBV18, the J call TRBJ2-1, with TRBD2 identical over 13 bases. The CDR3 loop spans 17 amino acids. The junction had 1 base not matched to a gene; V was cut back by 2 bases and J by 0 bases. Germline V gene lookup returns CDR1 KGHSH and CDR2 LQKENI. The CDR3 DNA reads TGTGCCAGCTCACCAGGACTAGCGGGAGCCTCCTACAATGAGCAGTTCTTC. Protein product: CASSPGLAGASYNEQFF.

CDR3 coding DNA: TGTGCCAGCAGCGGGGGGGCCCTTCGCACAGATACGCAGTATTTT. Translated, it gives CASSGGALRTDTQYF. The chain uses TRBV25-1 and TRBJ2-3; TRBD2 matches 8 bases. After removal of 6 bases from V and 1 base from J, the junction contained 6 bases not matched to a gene. CDR1 MGHDK and CDR2 SYGVNS come from the germline V gene. CDR3 size: 15 residues.

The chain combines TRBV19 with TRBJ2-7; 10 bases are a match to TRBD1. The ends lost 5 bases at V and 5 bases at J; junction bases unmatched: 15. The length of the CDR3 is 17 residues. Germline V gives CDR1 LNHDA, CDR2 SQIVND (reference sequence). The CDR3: CASSSPLGQGGNHEQYF. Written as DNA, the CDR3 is TGTGCCAGTAGTTCTCCTCTCGGACAGGGGGGAAATCACGAGCAGTACTTC.

The CDR3 sequence: CASSAEGPRAYEQYF. CDR3 sequence (DNA): TGTGCCAGCAGTGCGGAGGGCCCTCGGGCCTACGAGCAGTACTTC. J is TRBJ2-7 and V is TRBV6-5; weak D call: TRBD2 (6 bases). The CDR3 is made up of 15 amino acids. In germline, CDR1 is MNHEY, CDR2 SVGAGI. Trimming cost V 5 bases and J 2 bases, with 16 bases left between them.

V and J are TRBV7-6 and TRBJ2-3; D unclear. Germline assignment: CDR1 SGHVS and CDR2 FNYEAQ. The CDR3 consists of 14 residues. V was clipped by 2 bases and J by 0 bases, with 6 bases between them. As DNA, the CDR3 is TGTGCCAGCAGCTTAAGAGCTAGCACAGATACGCAGTATTTT. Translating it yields CASSLRASTDTQYF. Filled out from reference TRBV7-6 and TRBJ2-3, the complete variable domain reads GAGVSQSPRYKVTKRGQDVALRCDPISGHVSLYWYRQALGQGPEFLTYFNYEAQQDKSGLPNDRFSAERPEGSISTLTIQRTEQRDSAMYRCASSLRASTDTQYFGPGTRLTVL.

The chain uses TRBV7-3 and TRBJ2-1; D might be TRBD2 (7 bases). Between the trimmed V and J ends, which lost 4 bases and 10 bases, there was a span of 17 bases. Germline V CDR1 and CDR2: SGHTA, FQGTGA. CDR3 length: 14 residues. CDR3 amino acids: CASSSSRGAGEQFF. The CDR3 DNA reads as TGTGCCAGCAGCTCCAGCCGGGGGGCGGGAGAGCAGTTCTTC.

The CDR3 nucleotides read TGTGCCAGCAGCACTACCGGACTAGGGGTTAGAACGCAGTATTTT. Translating it yields CASSTTGLGVRTQYF. The rearrangement links TRBV21-1 to TRBJ2-3; the D segment call TRBD2 is taken from the table without a DNA check. TRBV21-1 is deemed a pseudogene. The CDR3 contains 15 residues.

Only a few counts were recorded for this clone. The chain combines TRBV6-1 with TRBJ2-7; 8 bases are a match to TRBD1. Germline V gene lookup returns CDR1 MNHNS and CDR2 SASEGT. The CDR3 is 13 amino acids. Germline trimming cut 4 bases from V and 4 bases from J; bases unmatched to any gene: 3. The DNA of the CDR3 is TGTGCCAGCAGTGCAGGGGGCAAGTACGAGCAGTACTTC. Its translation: CASSAGGKYEQYF.

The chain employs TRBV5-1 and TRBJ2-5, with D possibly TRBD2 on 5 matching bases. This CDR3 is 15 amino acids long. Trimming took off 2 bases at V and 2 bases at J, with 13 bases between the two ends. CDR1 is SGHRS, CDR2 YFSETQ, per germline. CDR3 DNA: TGCGCCAGCAGCTTTGAGGGCGGCTTACAAGAGACCCAGTACTTC. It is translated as CASSFEGGLQETQYF.

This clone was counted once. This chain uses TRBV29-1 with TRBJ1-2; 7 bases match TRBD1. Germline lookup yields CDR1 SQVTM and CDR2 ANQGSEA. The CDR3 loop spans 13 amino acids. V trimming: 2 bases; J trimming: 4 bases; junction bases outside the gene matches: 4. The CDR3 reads CSVETGQTYGYTF. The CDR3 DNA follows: TGCAGCGTTGAAACGGGACAGACCTATGGCTACACCTTC. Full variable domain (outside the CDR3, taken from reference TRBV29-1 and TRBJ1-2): SAVISQKPSRDICQRGTSLTIQCQVDSQVTMMFWYRQQPGQSLTLIATANQGSEATYESGFVIDKFPISRPNLTFSTLTVSNMSPEDSSIYLCSVETGQTYGYTFGSGTRLTVV.

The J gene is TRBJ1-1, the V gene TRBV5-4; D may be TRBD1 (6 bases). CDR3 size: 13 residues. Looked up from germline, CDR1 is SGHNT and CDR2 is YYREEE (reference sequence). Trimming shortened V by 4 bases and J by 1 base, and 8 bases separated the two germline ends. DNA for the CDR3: TGTGCCAGCAGCCGGACAGCGAACACTGAAGCTTTCTTT. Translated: CASSRTANTEAFF.

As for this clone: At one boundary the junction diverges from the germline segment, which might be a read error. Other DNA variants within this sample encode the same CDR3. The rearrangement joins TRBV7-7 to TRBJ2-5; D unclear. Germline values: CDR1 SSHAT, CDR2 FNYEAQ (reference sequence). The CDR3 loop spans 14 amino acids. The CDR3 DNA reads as TGTGCTAGCAGCCCCGGGTCCAGCCGAGAGACCCAGTACTTC. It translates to CASSPGSSRETQYF.

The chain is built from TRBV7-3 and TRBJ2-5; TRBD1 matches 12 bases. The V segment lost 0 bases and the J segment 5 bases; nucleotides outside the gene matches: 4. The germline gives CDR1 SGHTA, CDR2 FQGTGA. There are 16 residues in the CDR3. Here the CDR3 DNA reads TGTGCCAGCAGCTTAACCGGGACAGGGGGCGGGGAGACCCAGTACTTC. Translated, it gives CASSLTGTGGGETQYF.

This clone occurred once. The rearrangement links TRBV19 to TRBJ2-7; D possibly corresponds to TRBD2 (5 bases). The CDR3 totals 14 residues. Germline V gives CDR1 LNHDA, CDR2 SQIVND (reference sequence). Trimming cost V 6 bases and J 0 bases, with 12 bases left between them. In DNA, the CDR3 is TGTGCCAGTAGCCGCGTTGCGGGCTCCTACGAGCAGTACTTC. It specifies CASSRVAGSYEQYF.